This T cell receptor beta chain was recovered during a study of blood T cell repertoires in COVID-19. Clones were sequenced by immunoSEQ multiplex PCR, and TCRdb holds only the in-frame ones, with some missing. The table includes 200,000 to 250,000 clones, 82% detected once. This clone was observed a single time. Germline V CDR1 and CDR2: SGHTA, FQGNSA. Between the trimmed V and J ends, which lost 1 base and 1 base, there was a span of 5 bases. The CDR3 totals 13 residues. The sample taken for sequencing was peripheral blood. This clonotype originated in a woman of 80 years or more with COVID-19, enrolled during active disease. The chain joins TRBV7-2 to TRBJ2-7; no clear D gene. CDR3 DNA sequence: TGTGCCAGCAGCTTAGAACAGTCCTACGAGCAGTACTTC. It specifies CASSLEQSYEQYF.